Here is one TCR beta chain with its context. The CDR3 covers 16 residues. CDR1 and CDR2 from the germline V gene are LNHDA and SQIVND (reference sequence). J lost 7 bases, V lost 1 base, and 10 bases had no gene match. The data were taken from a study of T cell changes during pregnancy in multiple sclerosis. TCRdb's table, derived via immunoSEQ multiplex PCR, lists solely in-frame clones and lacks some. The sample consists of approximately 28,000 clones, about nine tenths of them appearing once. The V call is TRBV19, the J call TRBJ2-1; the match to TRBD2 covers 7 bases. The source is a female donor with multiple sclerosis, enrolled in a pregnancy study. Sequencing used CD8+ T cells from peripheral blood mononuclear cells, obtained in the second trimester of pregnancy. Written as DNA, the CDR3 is TGTGCCAGTAGTATAGGGGCCGGGACTATCGAAAATGAGCAGTTCTTC. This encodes CASSIGAGTIENEQFF.